This TCR beta chain was identified during a study of control samples from healthy donors and cancer patients. Measured with immunoSEQ multiplex PCR; TCRdb has only the in-frame clones, and not every one. The sample consists of tens of thousands of clones, 80% to 95% of them appearing once. This CDR3 region has 18 residues. Trimming stripped 4 bases from V and 0 bases from J, with 24 bases between. Germline V gene lookup returns CDR1 SQVTM and CDR2 ANQGSEA. The clonotype was recovered from a woman in her thirties or forties with lung cancer. The sample consisted of PBMCs. The genes are TRBV29-1 and TRBJ2-5; weak D call: TRBD2 (6 bases). The CDR3 loop is CSVVRGGSPLAYQETQYF. CDR3 bases: TGCAGCGTTGTGCGCGGAGGGTCGCCGCTGGCGTACCAAGAGACCCAGTACTTC.